The 16 T cell receptor beta chains listed next were all sequenced from one sample in a study of regulatory T cells in long-lasting Graves disease. Investigators prepared the TCR beta libraries by applying iRepertoire HTBI primers and Arm-PCR of CDR3 regions. MiXCR was run by TCRdb on the multiplex PCR reads, yielding one entry per CDR3 protein. The data contain roughly 350,000 distinct CDR3 sequences, 16% of them singletons. Time point in this sample: newly diagnosed GD, antithyroid drugs for less than 3 months. The TCR library was made from RNA that had been extracted from PBMCs in TRIzol. This sample also belongs to another study, concerning T cells in Graves' hyperthyroidism and ophthalmopathy.

The starting material was peripheral blood mononuclear cells (PBMCs), obtained at new diagnosis, from a patient treated with antithyroid drugs. Source of these receptors: a man aged 40-50 years with Graves disease.

Many counts were recorded for this clonotype. One junction end does not reproduce the germline sequence, and a read error may be involved. The rearrangement joins TRBV7-2 to TRBJ2-1, with 8 bases fitting TRBD2. The V gene's germline CDR1 is SGHTA and CDR2 FQGNSA. CDR3 length: 13 residues. In DNA form, the CDR3 reads TGTGCCAGCAGCTGGAATAGCGGGGCGCTCAGGGTCTTC. It translates to CASSWNSGALRVF.

The chain is built from TRBV7-2 and TRBJ2-1; no clear D. There are 16 residues in the CDR3. Germline loops: CDR1 SGHTA, CDR2 FQGNSA. Trimming pared 5 bases from V and 4 bases from J, leaving 18 bases between. CDR3 sequence reads: CASSGAGSGAYNEQFF. The DNA of the CDR3 is TGTGCCAGCAGCGGCGCTGGCTCAGGAGCTTACAATGAGCAGTTCTTC.

This clonotype was found many times. The J gene is TRBJ1-6, the V gene TRBV28, with D tentatively TRBD1 (6 bases). The germline CDR1 and CDR2 sequences are MDHEN and SYDVKM. The CDR3 sequence is 17 residues long. V was shortened by 5 bases and J by 3 bases, with 17 bases between the two germline ends. The CDR3 coding sequence is TGTGCCAGCAGTCTAACACAGGGAGTGGGCTATAATTCACCCCTCCACTTT. Translation gives CASSLTQGVGYNSPLHF.

V and J are TRBV19 and TRBJ2-1, with 8 bases that match TRBD2. CDR1 and CDR2 (germline): LNHDA, SQIVND (reference sequence). This CDR3 is 15 amino acids long. The V gene end was trimmed by 5 bases and the J gene end by 9 bases; junction bases not matched to a gene: 12. Here the CDR3 DNA reads TGTGCCAGTAGTGCCCCGGGACTAGGTCCTAGTGAGCAGTTCTTC. Translating it yields CASSAPGLGPSEQFF.

This clonotype has a handful of counts. The genes are TRBV6-1 and TRBJ2-2, with D perhaps matching TRBD1 or TRBD2 (5 bases each). This CDR3 contains 15 residues. Trimming pared 7 bases from V and 1 base from J, leaving 13 bases between. CDR1 and CDR2 (germline): MNHNS, SASEGT. The DNA for the CDR3 is TGTGCCAGCATACGGGGCAACAGGAACACCGGGGAGCTGTTTTTT. Translated: CASIRGNRNTGELFF.

This clonotype came up many times. The chain uses TRBV10-3 and TRBJ1-5; a weak D match, TRBD1 (5 bases). The CDR3 runs to 17 residues. The V end was cut by 1 base, the J end by 3 bases, with 16 bases between. Looked up from germline, CDR1 is ENHRY and CDR2 is SYGVKD. CDR3 in DNA: TGTGCCATCAGTGAGTTCGTGGGGGGTTGGGACAATCAGCCCCAGCATTTT. Residues: CAISEFVGGWDNQPQHF.

This clonotype has ten or more counts. The chain employs TRBV12-3 or TRBV12-4 and TRBJ2-7; 8 bases are shared with TRBD1. The CDR3 runs to 13 residues. V shed 3 bases and J 5 bases; nucleotides not matched to a gene: 3. As DNA, the CDR3 is TGTGCCAGCAGTTTGGCAGGGGGCCACGAGCAGTACTTC. Translation gives CASSLAGGHEQYF.

The chain employs TRBV11-2 and TRBJ1-1, with D possibly matching TRBD1 (5 bases). Trimming took 0 bases from V and 1 from J, leaving 9 bases between them. Per the germline V gene, CDR1 is SGHAT and CDR2 is FQNNGV. The CDR3 covers 15 residues. Written as DNA, the CDR3 is TGTGCCAGCAGCTTAGAGGGGGACGGGAACACTGAAGCTTTCTTT. Translated: CASSLEGDGNTEAFF. The full variable domain, in which reference TRBV11-2 and TRBJ1-1 provide the parts outside the CDR3, is EAGVAQSPRYKIIEKRQSVAFWCNPISGHATLYWYQQILGQGPKLLIQFQNNGVVDDSQLPKDRFSAERLKGVDSTLKIQPAKLEDSAVYLCASSLEGDGNTEAFFGQGTRLTVV.

This clonotype appeared many times. The rearrangement uses TRBV5-1 and TRBJ1-3; a possible D gene is TRBD1 (5 bases). The CDR3 has 14 amino acids. V lost 1 base and J 4 bases, leaving 9 bases between the germline ends. The germline V gene encodes CDR1 SGHRS and CDR2 YFSETQ. CDR3 nucleotide sequence: TGCGCCAGCAGCTTGTCAGGGTTGGGAAACACCATATATTTT. Its translation is CASSLSGLGNTIYF.

There are many counts of this clonotype. The gene calls are TRBV12-3 or TRBV12-4 and TRBJ2-5; D may correspond to TRBD1 or TRBD2 (5 bases each). The V end lost 5 bases, the J end lost 1 base, and 14 bases lay between the germline ends. The CDR3 is made up of 15 amino acids. In DNA, the CDR3 is TGTGCCAGCAGTGCGACCCTTGGGGGCCAAGAGACCCAGTACTTC. Translating it yields CASSATLGGQETQYF.

Details on this clonotype: A far more abundant clone sits one base away, making this likely a read error. The chain has TRBV6-1 and TRBJ2-3; D remains ambiguous. This CDR3 region has 12 residues. V lost 6 bases and J 10 bases, leaving 14 bases between the germline ends. Germline V gives CDR1 MNHNS, CDR2 SASEGT. The CDR3 DNA sequence: TGTGCCAGCAGCAGTGGTCCGGATCCGCAGTATTTT. It translates to CASSSGPDPQYF.

In this sample, this clonotype turned up a few times. The J gene is TRBJ2-3, the V gene TRBV7-9, with D unclear. Germline V CDR1 and CDR2: SEHNR, FQNEAQ (reference sequence). CDR3 size: 16 residues. Trimming shortened V by 1 base and J by 2 bases, and 13 bases separated the two germline ends. The CDR3 loop is CASSLGYGRNTDTQYF. The CDR3 DNA reads as TGTGCCAGCAGCTTAGGGTACGGCAGAAACACAGATACGCAGTATTTT.

The V and J genes are TRBV28 and TRBJ2-2; 7 nucleotides agree with TRBD1. From germline, CDR1 is MDHEN and CDR2 SYDVKM. This CDR3 is built from 15 residues. J lost 7 bases, V lost 6 bases, and 11 bases had no gene match. CDR3 coding DNA: TGTGCCAGCAGCTTAGAGAGGGGGCAGGGCGGGGAGCTGTTTTTT. The encoded protein is CASSLERGQGGELFF.

V gene TRBV7-2 combines with J gene TRBJ2-7, with a tentative D call TRBD2 (6 bases). V was clipped by 5 bases and J by 0 bases, with 14 bases between them. Germline CDR1 reads SGHTA; CDR2 reads FQGNSA. The CDR3 has 15 residues. This CDR3 is CASSILAGSSYEQYF. CDR3 nucleotides: TGTGCCAGCAGCATTTTGGCGGGAAGCTCCTACGAGCAGTACTTC.

This clonotype was picked up many times. The J gene is TRBJ1-5, the V gene TRBV7-2; D is perhaps TRBD1 (6 bases). Trimming pared 10 bases from V and 4 bases from J, leaving 11 bases between. Germline V lookup: CDR1 SGHTA, CDR2 FQGNSA. The CDR3 has 12 residues. The CDR3 DNA is TGTGCCACCACCGACAGGAATCAGCCCCAGCATTTT. Encoded protein: CATTDRNQPQHF.

This chain connects TRBV7-2 to TRBJ2-1, with 9 bases lining up with TRBD2. V gave up 1 base and J gave up 8 bases; unmatched junction bases: 6. The germline gives CDR1 SGHTA, CDR2 FQGNSA. The CDR3 length is 15 residues. The CDR3 DNA reads TGTGCCAGCAGCTTAGGGGCTAGCGGGAACGATGAGCAGTTCTTC. Translated: CASSLGASGNDEQFF.